This T cell receptor (beta chain) was identified during a study of cytomegalovirus exposure and HLA in healthy donors. PCR was performed using 60 Vbeta and 13 Jbeta primers. Using immunoSEQ multiplex PCR, the repertoire was profiled, and TCRdb retains in-frame clones only, with some absent. The sample lists more than 95,000 clones; around 10% were seen once. Losses at the gene ends were 3 bases for V and 3 bases for J; bases not matched to a gene: 2. Germline assignment: CDR1 LNHDA and CDR2 SQIVND (reference sequence). This CDR3 is 13 amino acids long. The receptor was derived from a man aged 40-50 years in good health and CMV-seropositive. Sequencing was done on a sample of PBMCs. The J gene is TRBJ2-7, the V gene TRBV19; 7 bases match TRBD2. The CDR3 nucleotides are TGTGCCAGTAGTATGGGGGGGGTCTACGAGCAGTACTTC. Translating it yields CASSMGGVYEQYF.